These 23 T cell receptor beta chains share one sample of origin, sequenced in a study of blood T cells in healthy people across ages. Combining a sample-barcoded 5' primer with a J-beta primer mix, a second PCR ran for roughly 7 to 11 cycles. TCRdb reprocessed the 5' RACE reads via MiXCR and lists one record per CDR3 protein. The data hold 1.8 million or so distinct CDR3 sequences, with 35% to 50% observed a single time. The sample was blood. Source of these receptors: a human donor in good health.

This clonotype has only a few counts. The gene calls are TRBV12-3 or TRBV12-4 and TRBJ2-7; the D gene is possibly TRBD2 (5 bases). V shed 3 bases and J shed 4 bases, with 19 bases lying between them. The CDR3 extends over 16 amino acids. This chain's CDR3 is CASSLSSSGGSYEQYF. CDR3 DNA sequence: TGTGCCAGCAGTTTGAGTTCGTCAGGCGGGTCGTACGAGCAGTACTTC.

V is TRBV4-2 and J is TRBJ2-3, with 9 bases matching TRBD2. J gave up 3 bases and V 3 bases, and 4 bases lay outside the gene matches. Germline assignment: CDR1 LGHNA and CDR2 YNFKEQ. The CDR3 runs to 15 residues. The CDR3 DNA is TGTGCCAGCAGCCAGCGGGGGGGCGGTACAGATACGCAGTATTTT. Translating it yields CASSQRGGGTDTQYF.

J is TRBJ1-5 and V is TRBV6-1; the D is unclear. This CDR3 is built from 17 residues. Germline CDR1 is MNHNS and CDR2 is SASEGT. The V end lost 5 bases, the J end lost 0 bases, and 17 bases lay between the germline ends. CDR3 in amino acids: CASSISRELYSNQPQHF. The DNA of the CDR3 is TGTGCCAGCAGTATCTCCCGGGAGCTCTATAGCAATCAGCCCCAGCATTTT.

This clonotype was picked up a small number of times. The gene calls are TRBV10-3 and TRBJ2-3, with 13 bases aligning to TRBD2. Germline loops: CDR1 ENHRY, CDR2 SYGVKD. Unmatched junction bases numbered 4, after V lost 2 bases and J lost 2 bases. The CDR3 is made up of 17 amino acids. CDR3 sequence: CAISEPGLAGVTDTQYF. In DNA form, the CDR3 reads TGTGCCATCAGTGAGCCAGGACTAGCGGGGGTCACAGATACGCAGTATTTT.

Comments on this clonotype: The junction departs from the called germline gene at one end, perhaps through a read error. The rearrangement links TRBV20-1 to TRBJ2-7; TRBD1 or TRBD2 may be the D gene (5 bases each). CDR1 is DFQATT and CDR2 is SNEGSKA in the germline V gene (reference sequence). The CDR3 sequence is 13 residues long. CDR3 region: CSVYRDPSSEQYF. As DNA, the CDR3 is TGCAGTGTTTACCGGGACCCGTCCTCCGAGCAGTACTTC.

This clonotype was found a few times. The V gene is TRBV20-1, the J gene TRBJ1-5, with no clear D. V gave up 7 bases and J gave up 3 bases, with 7 bases separating them. The CDR3 totals 11 residues. Germline V gives CDR1 DFQATT, CDR2 SNEGSKA (reference sequence). The CDR3 DNA sequence: TGCAGTGGGCAGCCCAATCAGCCCCAGCATTTT. It specifies CSGQPNQPQHF.

J is TRBJ2-7 and V is TRBV13; no definite D call. The CDR3 is 15 amino acids. The germline V gene encodes CDR1 PRHDT and CDR2 FYEKMQ (reference sequence). V gave up 5 bases and J gave up 0 bases, with 14 bases separating them. Here the CDR3 reads CASSLSRDSSYEQYF. In nucleotides, the CDR3 is TGTGCCAGCAGCCTGAGCCGAGATTCCTCCTACGAGCAGTACTTC. Complete variable domain (other parts from reference TRBV13 and TRBJ2-7): AAGVIQSPRHLIKEKRETATLKCYPIPRHDTVYWYQQGPGQDPQFLISFYEKMQSDKGSIPDRFSAQQFSDYHSELNMSSLELGDSALYFCASSLSRDSSYEQYFGPGTRLTVT.

This clonotype appeared a few times. V gene TRBV29-1 combines with J gene TRBJ1-4; tentatively, D is TRBD1 (5 bases). With 3 bases removed from V and 6 bases from J, the gap between germline ends came to 8 bases. Germline V gene data show CDR1 as SQVTM and CDR2 as ANQGSEA. This CDR3 has 12 amino acids. The CDR3, as DNA: TGCAGCGTTGAGGACATCCATGAAAAACTGTTTTTT. The encoded protein is CSVEDIHEKLFF.

This clonotype was counted between two and nine times. V usage is TRBV7-9 and J usage is TRBJ1-5; a weak D match, TRBD1 (6 bases). The ends were cut back, 5 bases at V and 6 bases at J, with 20 bases in the middle. The CDR3 extends over 16 amino acids. Germline V gene lookup returns CDR1 SEHNR and CDR2 FQNEAQ (reference sequence). The CDR3 nucleotides read TGTGCCAGCAGCCAATCGAGCGAACAGGGCGGTCAGCCCCAGCATTTT. It yields the protein CASSQSSEQGGQPQHF.

This chain connects TRBV5-1 to TRBJ2-5; D perhaps matches TRBD1 (5 bases). Germline values: CDR1 SGHRS, CDR2 YFSETQ. The length of the CDR3 is 14 residues. Trimming took 5 bases from V and 3 from J, leaving 14 bases between them. The CDR3 sequence: CASRPRAVEETQYF. CDR3 nucleotides: TGCGCCAGCAGACCCAGGGCCGTAGAAGAGACCCAGTACTTC.

This chain links TRBV4-3 with TRBJ1-1; TRBD1 agrees at 10 bases. The V gene end was trimmed by 8 bases and the J gene end by 1 base; junction bases not matched to a gene: 10. The CDR3 is 16 residues long. Germline loops: CDR1 LGHNA, CDR2 YSLEER. The CDR3 DNA follows: TGCGCCAGCGGGACCGGGACAGGGGTTCCGAACACTGAAGCTTTCTTT. Translation gives CASGTGTGVPNTEAFF.

In its sample, this clonotype was seen a few times. This rearrangement joins TRBV6-2 or TRBV6-3 to TRBJ1-5; the D is unclear. Germline V gene lookup returns CDR1 MNHEY and CDR2 SVGEGT. The V and J ends lost 5 bases and 0 bases respectively, with 8 bases between them. The CDR3 contains 14 residues. For the CDR3, the DNA is TGTGCCAGCAGTCAATCGAATAGCAATCAGCCCCAGCATTTT. This translates into CASSQSNSNQPQHF.

This clonotype has a handful of counts. The V call is TRBV4-3, the J call TRBJ2-1; D is uncertain. V gave up 1 base and J gave up 2 bases, with 15 bases separating them. Germline V gene data show CDR1 as LGHNA and CDR2 as YSLEER. The CDR3 consists of 17 residues. Written as DNA, the CDR3 is TGCGCCAGCAGCCAAGGGGCCCAGACACAGACCTACAATGAGCAGTTCTTC. It specifies CASSQGAQTQTYNEQFF.

The rearrangement links TRBV6-2 or TRBV6-3 to TRBJ2-2; no clear D gene. Trimming removed 5 bases from V and 0 bases from J, with 22 bases in between. Germline CDR1 and CDR2: MNHEY and SVGEGT. The CDR3 is made up of 19 amino acids. CDR3 residues: CASSRSQTDSRANTGELFF. Written as DNA, the CDR3 is TGTGCCAGCAGTCGATCTCAGACTGATTCCCGTGCGAACACCGGGGAGCTGTTTTTT.

J is TRBJ2-2 and V is TRBV7-2, with D maybe TRBD2 (5 bases). Germline V CDR1 and CDR2: SGHTA, FQGNSA. The CDR3 totals 14 residues. V was clipped by 2 bases and J by 7 bases, with 11 bases between them. The CDR3 reads CASSLPSMIGELFF. DNA for the CDR3: TGTGCCAGCAGCTTACCTAGCATGATCGGGGAGCTGTTTTTT. Combining the CDR3 with reference TRBV7-2 and TRBJ2-2 gives the whole variable domain GAGVSQSPSNKVTEKGKDVELRCDPISGHTALYWYRQSLGQGLEFLIYFQGNSAPDKSGLPSDRFSAERTGGSVSTLTIQRTQQEDSAVYLCASSLPSMIGELFFGEGSRLTVL.

The chain couples TRBV7-9 to TRBJ2-7, with 12 bases matching TRBD2. The germline V gene has CDR1 SEHNR and CDR2 FQNEAQ (reference sequence). J was trimmed by 3 bases and V by 6 bases; bases with no gene match: 6. The CDR3 sequence is 15 residues long. CDR3 in DNA: TGTGCCAGCAGACCACTAGCGGGGGGCTTCTACGAGCAGTACTTC. It encodes CASRPLAGGFYEQYF.

The chain couples TRBV7-2 to TRBJ2-5; perhaps TRBD2 as D (5 bases). V was trimmed by 4 bases and J by 13 bases, leaving 16 bases between them. This CDR3 region has 12 residues. Germline values: CDR1 SGHTA, CDR2 FQGNSA. The CDR3 region is CASSSGPGGPYF. In DNA form, the CDR3 reads TGTGCCAGCAGCTCCGGACCAGGAGGCCCGTACTTC.

This clonotype showed up just a few times. The V call is TRBV7-2, the J call TRBJ2-1, with 9 bases that match TRBD2. The trim removed 5 bases at V and 3 bases at J, leaving 8 bases unmatched. The germline CDR1 and CDR2 sequences are SGHTA and FQGNSA. CDR3 size: 16 residues. This chain's CDR3 is CASSLPIAGDYNEQFF. For the CDR3, the DNA is TGTGCCAGCAGCCTGCCCATAGCGGGGGACTACAATGAGCAGTTCTTC.

The J gene is TRBJ2-7, the V gene TRBV7-2; D remains unclear. Trimming took 7 bases from V and 5 from J, leaving 15 bases between them. Looked up from germline, CDR1 is SGHTA and CDR2 is FQGNSA. The CDR3 is 13 residues long. CDR3 sequence: CASNSGLGNEQYF. In nucleotides, the CDR3 is TGTGCCAGCAACTCGGGTCTAGGGAACGAGCAGTACTTC.

The chain links TRBV11-2 to TRBJ1-2; no clear D gene. The V gene lost 5 bases and the J gene lost 6 bases, with 19 bases spanning the gap. The CDR3 consists of 15 residues. Germline-derived CDR1 and CDR2 are SGHAT and FQNNGV. The CDR3 spells CASSPRIGRTNGYTF. CDR3 DNA sequence: TGTGCCAGCAGCCCCCGGATAGGCCGAACTAATGGCTACACCTTC.

The rearrangement links TRBV28 to TRBJ2-7; D is undetermined. Germline assignment: CDR1 MDHEN and CDR2 SYDVKM. The CDR3 is made up of 12 amino acids. The V end lost 3 bases, the J end lost 6 bases, and 9 bases lay between the germline ends. CDR3 loop: CASSFQAGEQYF. The CDR3 DNA reads TGTGCCAGCAGTTTCCAGGCAGGCGAGCAGTACTTC.

As for this clonotype: A much larger clone lies a single base off, so this may be a read error. This sequence joins TRBV2 and TRBJ2-3; 7 nucleotides align to TRBD1. The CDR3 loop spans 12 amino acids. V shed 8 bases, J shed 4 bases, and the junction held 3 bases outside the gene matches. Germline CDR1 is SNHLY and CDR2 is FYNNEI. This chain's CDR3 is CASGDSADTQYF. CDR3 DNA sequence: TGTGCCAGCGGGGACAGCGCAGATACGCAGTATTTT.

This clonotype was counted ten times or more. The V call is TRBV7-2, the J call TRBJ2-7, with TRBD2 identical over 7 bases. The length of the CDR3 is 15 residues. V was pared by 5 bases and J by 2 bases, with 9 bases of the junction left unmatched. Germline loops: CDR1 SGHTA, CDR2 FQGNSA. CDR3 nucleotide sequence: TGTGCCAGCAGCACACTTAGCGGGCGCCCCTACGAGCAGTACTTC. It is translated as CASSTLSGRPYEQYF.